This T cell receptor (beta chain) was captured by sequencing in a study of blood T cells in healthy people across ages. General study findings and limits: Whereas aged donors had fewer naive CD4+ cells, long-lived donors had more of them and higher diversity. Per million T cells, TCR beta diversity dropped roughly linearly as age increased.

This clonotype has a single count. Its antigen is as yet unknown. For the second PCR, which ran for about 6 to 11 cycles, a sample-barcoded 5' primer and a J-beta primer mix were used. Paired-end reads containing CDR3 totaled no fewer than 2.5 million for each sample. TCRdb analysed the 5' RACE reads with MiXCR anew, one entry per CDR3 protein. The sample shows roughly 800,000 distinct CDR3 sequences, more than 45% of them seen only once. Trimming removed 1 base at V and 9 bases at J, with 13 bases between. Germline CDR1 SEHNR, CDR2 FQNEAQ (reference sequence). CDR3 length: 14 residues. For every donor, a draw yielded around 10 milliliters of peripheral blood.

The source material was blood. The source is a man aged 25 to 40 in good health. V usage is TRBV7-9 and J usage is TRBJ2-1; D possibly corresponds to TRBD1 (6 bases). The CDR3 region has the DNA TGTGCCAGCAGCTTAGTCGAAGGGGGTACTGAGCAGTTCTTC. Amino acids: CASSLVEGGTEQFF.